The 28 T cell receptor beta chains below all came from one sample that was sequenced in a study of blood T cell repertoires in COVID-19. TCRdb's copy holds only in-frame clones and misses some; the assay was immunoSEQ multiplex PCR. The data contain 35,000 or so clones, about 91% of them singletons. The sequencing sample was made of peripheral blood. All receptors come from a human donor in a cohort sampled during active COVID-19.

The CDR3 is CASSQDWALAGRGYEQFF. DNA of the CDR3: TGTGCCAGCAGCCAAGATTGGGCACTAGCGGGAAGGGGATATGAGCAGTTCTTC. This chain links TRBV4-2 with TRBJ2-1; 10 nucleotides line up with TRBD2. The CDR3 loop spans 18 amino acids. Germline-derived CDR1 and CDR2 are LGHNA and YNFKEQ. V shed 0 bases and J 8 bases; nucleotides not matched to a gene: 13.

This sequence joins TRBV20-1 and TRBJ2-6; D not resolved. The germline CDR1 and CDR2 sequences are DFQATT and SNEGSKA (reference sequence). The CDR3 spans 11 residues. The CDR3 DNA reads TGCCCCTCCTTTAAGGCCAACGTCCTGACTTTC. Protein product: CPSFKANVLTF.

The CDR3 region has the DNA TGTGCCAGCAGGGGACAGGGGATCTACAATGAGCAGTTCTTC. Translation: CASRGQGIYNEQFF. This chain joins TRBV6-4 and TRBJ2-1, with 10 bases lining up with TRBD1. CDR3 size: 14 residues. Germline V gene sequence: CDR1 MRHNA, CDR2 SNTAGT. Losses at the gene ends were 6 bases for V and 3 bases for J; bases not matched to a gene: 2.

The V call is TRBV5-1, the J call TRBJ1-1; no firm D call. CDR1 is SGHRS and CDR2 is YFSETQ in the germline V gene. Trimming stripped 4 bases from V and 3 bases from J, with 16 bases between. This CDR3 has 15 residues. The CDR3 DNA reads as TGCGCCAGCAGCCCGAGGCGGGCTGGGGACACTGAAGCTTTCTTT. Protein sequence: CASSPRRAGDTEAFF.

The chain employs TRBV6-5 and TRBJ2-7; D is ambiguous. Germline V gene sequence: CDR1 MNHEY, CDR2 SVGAGI. The CDR3 sequence is 11 residues long. V was cut by 6 bases and J by 6 bases, with 9 bases left in between. CDR3 bases: TGTGCCAGCAGGCTCGGTCCCGAGCAGTACTTC. This translates into CASRLGPEQYF.

The chain combines TRBV18 with TRBJ1-2; D may be TRBD1 (6 bases). CDR3 length equals 15 residues. The V gene lost 3 bases and the J gene lost 3 bases, with 14 bases spanning the gap. Germline-derived CDR1 and CDR2 are KGHSH and LQKENI. CDR3 region: CASSPPKTGHYGYTF. DNA of the CDR3: TGTGCCAGCTCACCCCCTAAGACAGGACACTATGGCTACACCTTC.

The genes are TRBV6-5 and TRBJ1-6; possibly TRBD1 for D (6 bases). Trimming took off 2 bases at V and 9 bases at J, with 11 bases between the two ends. The CDR3 is 14 residues long. CDR1 and CDR2 (germline): MNHEY, SVGAGI. CDR3 sequence: CASSYQGQASPLHF. In DNA form, the CDR3 reads TGTGCCAGCAGTTACCAGGGGCAGGCTTCACCCCTCCACTTT.

This clone appeared once. This chain connects TRBV7-9 to TRBJ1-1; unclear D gene. Trimming cost V 5 bases and J 2 bases, with 15 bases left between them. CDR1 SEHNR and CDR2 FQNEAQ come from the germline V gene (reference sequence). The CDR3 extends over 15 amino acids. The DNA for the CDR3 is TGTGCCAGCAGCCATCTGACCGGAGTAAACACTGAAGCTTTCTTT. Residues: CASSHLTGVNTEAFF.

This chain uses TRBV2 with TRBJ1-5; weak D call: TRBD1 (5 bases). Germline V gene lookup returns CDR1 SNHLY and CDR2 FYNNEI. V lost 3 bases and J lost 1, with 10 bases in between. The CDR3 is 15 amino acids. CDR3 sequence (DNA): TGTGCCAGCAGTGACGGCAGGGTAAGCAATCAGCCCCAGCATTTT. Its translation is CASSDGRVSNQPQHF.

The chain couples TRBV10-3 to TRBJ2-5, with TRBD1 identical over 9 bases. In germline, CDR1 is ENHRY, CDR2 SYGVKD. The CDR3 contains 15 residues. The V segment lost 4 bases and the J segment 3 bases; nucleotides outside the gene matches: 6. This chain's CDR3 is CAISGPGQGKETQYF. Written as DNA, the CDR3 is TGTGCCATCAGTGGGCCGGGACAGGGAAAAGAGACCCAGTACTTC.

The V call is TRBV18, the J call TRBJ2-3; D perhaps matches TRBD1 (7 bases). Germline assignment: CDR1 KGHSH and CDR2 LQKENI. The CDR3 is made up of 14 amino acids. Trimming left V 8 bases short and J 2 bases short, with 14 bases between. Here the CDR3 reads CASAQGGPTDTQYF. In DNA, the CDR3 is TGTGCCAGCGCGCAGGGGGGCCCCACAGATACGCAGTATTTT. The full variable domain, its missing parts supplied by reference TRBV18 and TRBJ2-3, is NAGVMQNPRHLVRRRGQEARLRCSPMKGHSHVYWYRQLPEEGLKFMVYLQKENIIDESGMPKERFSAEFPKEGPSILRIQQVVRGDSAAYFCASAQGGPTDTQYFGPGTRLTVL.

This clone was observed once. The chain carries TRBV7-9 and TRBJ1-6; D is undetermined. The CDR3 runs to 13 residues. The V and J ends lost 4 bases and 11 bases respectively, with 12 bases between them. In germline, CDR1 is SEHNR, CDR2 FQNEAQ (reference sequence). CDR3 bases: TGTGCCAGCAGCTGGCGGAGTGAGGCACCCCTCCACTTT. Its translation: CASSWRSEAPLHF.

The chain recombines TRBV7-2 with TRBJ2-7, with D uncertain. The CDR3 length is 12 residues. Germline V gene lookup returns CDR1 SGHTA and CDR2 FQGNSA. The V and J ends lost 4 bases and 3 bases respectively, with 7 bases between them. CDR3 in DNA: TGTGCCAGCAGCTCCCCAGTCTACGAGCAGTACTTC. It yields the protein CASSSPVYEQYF.

This chain links TRBV6-2 or TRBV6-3 with TRBJ2-3, with 7 bases identical to TRBD1. Germline values: CDR1 MNHEY, CDR2 SVGEGT. The CDR3 totals 17 residues. Germline trimming cut 6 bases from V and 2 bases from J; bases unmatched to any gene: 14. CDR3 DNA sequence: TGTGCCAGCAGCCACGCGTCGGGACAGCTTTCCACAGATACGCAGTATTTT. This sequence encodes CASSHASGQLSTDTQYF.

The V gene is TRBV24-1, the J gene TRBJ2-5, with 7 bases that match TRBD1. Trimming cost V 4 bases and J 4 bases; bases outside gene matches: 5. There are 14 residues in the CDR3. Per the germline V gene, CDR1 is KGHDR and CDR2 is SFDVKD. The CDR3 loop is CATSDPWTGETQYF. CDR3 bases: TGTGCCACCAGTGACCCCTGGACAGGAGAGACCCAGTACTTC.

This clone came up a few times. The V and J genes are TRBV5-6 and TRBJ1-2; 10 nucleotides match TRBD1. Germline CDR1 and CDR2: SGHDT and YYEEEE. The CDR3 has 15 residues. V lost 2 bases to trimming and J lost 3 bases; unmatched junction nucleotides: 4. The chain's CDR3 is CASSFLDRGYYGYTF. The CDR3, as DNA: TGTGCCAGCAGCTTCCTGGACAGGGGGTACTATGGCTACACCTTC.

This clone was seen just once. V and J are TRBV3-1 (or the pseudogene TRBV3-2) and TRBJ1-1; D gene unclear. Germline CDR1 is LGHDT and CDR2 is YNNKEL (reference sequence). The germline V and J ends were trimmed by 1 base and 8 bases, with 5 bases remaining between them. There are 11 residues in the CDR3. CDR3 sequence reads: CASSQAMEAFF. CDR3 bases: TGTGCCAGCAGCCAAGCAATGGAAGCTTTCTTT.

The chain joins TRBV11-3 to TRBJ2-6; the match to TRBD2 covers 7 bases. The CDR3 runs to 16 residues. Germline CDR1 and CDR2: SGHNT and YENEEA. V lost 5 bases, J lost 2 bases, and 6 bases stayed unmatched. The DNA for the CDR3 is TGTGCCAGCAGCCGCGGGGGAGGTACTGGGGCCAACGTCCTGACTTTC. Protein: CASSRGGGTGANVLTF.

The rearrangement uses TRBV5-1 and TRBJ1-1; D not resolved. Trimming pared 7 bases from V and 3 bases from J, leaving 16 bases between. From germline, CDR1 is SGHRS and CDR2 YFSETQ. This CDR3 has 14 amino acids. Here the CDR3 DNA reads TGCGCCAGCTCAAGTGGGCGGGGAGACACTGAAGCTTTCTTT. Translation: CASSSGRGDTEAFF.

This sequence joins TRBV3-1 (or the pseudogene TRBV3-2) and TRBJ2-7; 10 nucleotides match TRBD1. CDR3 size: 16 residues. CDR1 LGHDT and CDR2 YNNKEL come from the germline V gene (reference sequence). Germline trimming cut 0 bases from V and 5 bases from J; bases unmatched to any gene: 7. The DNA for the CDR3 is TGTGCCAGCAGCCAAGATGGAGGACAGGGGGGGGACGAGCAGTACTTC. The encoded protein is CASSQDGGQGGDEQYF.

The chain is built from TRBV6-2 or TRBV6-3 and TRBJ2-7; 7 nucleotides align to TRBD2. CDR3 size: 15 residues. J lost 6 bases, V lost 2 bases, and 10 bases had no gene match. Germline values: CDR1 MNHEY, CDR2 SVGEGT. The CDR3 spells CASSYPTAAGAEQYF. CDR3 bases: TGTGCCAGCAGTTACCCCACCGCGGCGGGAGCCGAGCAGTACTTC.

DNA for the CDR3: TGTGCCAGCAGTATGACAGGGTCGGTTACGGAGTTCTTC. Protein sequence: CASSMTGSVTEFF. The chain uses TRBV11-3 and TRBJ2-1, with 7 bases aligning to TRBD1. Losses at the gene ends were 6 bases for V and 14 bases for J; bases not matched to a gene: 13. The CDR3 consists of 13 residues. CDR1 and CDR2 (germline): SGHNT, YENEEA.

This chain joins TRBV28 and TRBJ1-1; D unclear. Germline V CDR1 and CDR2: MDHEN, SYDVKM. V was clipped by 7 bases and J by 0 bases, with 3 bases between them. This CDR3 spans 11 amino acids. The CDR3 coding sequence is TGTGCCAGCACCGTGAACACTGAAGCTTTCTTT. This codes for CASTVNTEAFF.

This rearrangement joins TRBV5-4 to TRBJ2-5, with D maybe TRBD2 (5 bases). The V and J ends lost 2 bases and 2 bases respectively, with 10 bases between them. Looked up from germline, CDR1 is SGHNT and CDR2 is YYREEE (reference sequence). The CDR3 has 14 amino acids. The DNA of the CDR3 is TGTGCCAGCAGCTTCAGGACTCAACAAGAGACCCAGTACTTC. It translates to CASSFRTQQETQYF.

This rearrangement joins TRBV6-1 to TRBJ1-5; D is ambiguous. Germline V gene data show CDR1 as MNHNS and CDR2 as SASEGT. The CDR3 contains 16 residues. Trimming cost V 2 bases and J 3 bases, with 14 bases left between them. The CDR3 DNA reads as TGTGCCAGCAGTGAACTGGAGGGCAGGAACAATCAGCCCCAGCATTTT. Protein sequence: CASSELEGRNNQPQHF.

In DNA form, the CDR3 reads TGTGCCAGCAGCCCAAGTGGCGGGGGGAGCACAGATACGCAGTATTTT. Protein sequence: CASSPSGGGSTDTQYF. The chain employs TRBV9 and TRBJ2-3, with TRBD2 matching 8 bases. Germline assignment: CDR1 SGDLS and CDR2 YYNGEE. The CDR3 length is 16 residues. J gave up 0 bases and V 4 bases, and 7 bases lay outside the gene matches.

The V gene is TRBV25-1, the J gene TRBJ2-7; 7 bases are a match to TRBD2. Germline lookup yields CDR1 MGHDK and CDR2 SYGVNS. V lost 7 bases, J lost 0 bases, and 3 bases stayed unmatched. The CDR3 totals 13 residues. The CDR3 reads CASMGGVSYEQYF. Written as DNA, the CDR3 is TGTGCCAGCATGGGGGGGGTCTCCTACGAGCAGTACTTC.

The V call is TRBV18, the J call TRBJ2-5; the match to TRBD2 covers 8 bases. The germline CDR1 and CDR2 sequences are KGHSH and LQKENI. The V gene end was trimmed by 2 bases and the J gene end by 3 bases; junction bases not matched to a gene: 2. This CDR3 has 14 amino acids. The CDR3 coding sequence is TGTGCCAGCTCACCAGTACTAGCGGAAGAGACCCAGTACTTC. This encodes CASSPVLAEETQYF.